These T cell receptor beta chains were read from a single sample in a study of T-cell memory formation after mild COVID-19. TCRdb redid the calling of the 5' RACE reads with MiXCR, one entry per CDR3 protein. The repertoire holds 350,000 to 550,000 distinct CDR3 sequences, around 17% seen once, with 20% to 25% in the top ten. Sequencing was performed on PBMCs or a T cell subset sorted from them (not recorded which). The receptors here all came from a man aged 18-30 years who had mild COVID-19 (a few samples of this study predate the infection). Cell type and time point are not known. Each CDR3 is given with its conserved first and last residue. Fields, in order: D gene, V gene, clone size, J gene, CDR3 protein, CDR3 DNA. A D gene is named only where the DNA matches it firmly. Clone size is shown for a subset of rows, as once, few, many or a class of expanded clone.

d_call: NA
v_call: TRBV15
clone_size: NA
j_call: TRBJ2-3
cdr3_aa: CATSRGEEDTQYF
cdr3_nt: TGTGCCACCAGCAGAGGGGAGGAAGATACGCAGTATTTT

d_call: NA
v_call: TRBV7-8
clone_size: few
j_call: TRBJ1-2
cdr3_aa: CASSPRDGANYGYTF
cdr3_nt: TGTGCCAGCAGCCCGAGGGACGGAGCTAACTATGGCTACACCTTC

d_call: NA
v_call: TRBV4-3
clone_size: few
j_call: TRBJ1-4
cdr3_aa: CASSQDRGSNGEKLFF
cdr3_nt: TGCGCCAGCAGCCAAGATAGGGGGTCCAATGGTGAAAAACTGTTTTTT

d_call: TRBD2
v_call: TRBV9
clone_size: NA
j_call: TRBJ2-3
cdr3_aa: CASSVRGSGGSDTDTQYF
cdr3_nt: TGTGCCAGCAGCGTACGAGGTAGCGGGGGCTCCGACACAGATACGCAGTATTTT

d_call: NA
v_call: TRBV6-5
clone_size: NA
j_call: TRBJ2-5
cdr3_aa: CASSYGAGGGTQYF
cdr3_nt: TGTGCCAGCAGTTACGGGGCAGGTGGTGGGACCCAGTACTTC

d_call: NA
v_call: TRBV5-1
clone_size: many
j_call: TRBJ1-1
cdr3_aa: CASSLGVNTEAFF
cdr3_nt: TGTGCCAGCAGCTTGGGGGTGAACACTGAAGCTTTCTTT

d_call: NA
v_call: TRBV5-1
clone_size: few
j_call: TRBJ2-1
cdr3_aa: CASSLGLSSGNEQFF
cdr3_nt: TGCGCCAGCAGCTTGGGCCTTTCTTCGGGGAATGAGCAGTTCTTC

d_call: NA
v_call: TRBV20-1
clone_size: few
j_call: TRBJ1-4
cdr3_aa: CSARDRPRDEKLFF
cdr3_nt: TGCAGTGCTAGAGATAGGCCCAGAGATGAAAAACTGTTTTTT

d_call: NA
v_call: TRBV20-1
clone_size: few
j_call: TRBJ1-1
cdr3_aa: CSARVGTDYTEAFF
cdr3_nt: TGCAGTGCTAGAGTGGGGACGGACTACACTGAAGCTTTCTTT

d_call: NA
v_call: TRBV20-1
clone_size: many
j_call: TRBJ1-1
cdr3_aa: CSARVQGEAFF
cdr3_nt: TGCAGTGCTAGAGTCCAGGGTGAAGCTTTCTTT

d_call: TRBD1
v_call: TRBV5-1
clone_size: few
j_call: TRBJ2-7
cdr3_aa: CASSPGTGYLEQYF
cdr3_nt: TGCGCCAGCAGTCCCGGGACAGGGTATCTCGAGCAGTACTTC

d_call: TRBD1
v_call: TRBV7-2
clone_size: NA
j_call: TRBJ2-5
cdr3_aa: CASSAGQGVETQYF
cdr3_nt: TGTGCCAGCAGCGCCGGACAGGGTGTGGAGACCCAGTACTTC

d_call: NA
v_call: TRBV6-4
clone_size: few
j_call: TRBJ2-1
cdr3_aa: CASSDLGGRMDEQFF
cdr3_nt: TGTGCCAGCAGTGACTTGGGGGGGCGAATGGATGAGCAGTTCTTC

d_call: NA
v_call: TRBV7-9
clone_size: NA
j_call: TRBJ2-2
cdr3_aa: CASSWTAGELFF
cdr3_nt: TGTGCCAGCAGCTGGACAGCCGGGGAGCTGTTTTTT

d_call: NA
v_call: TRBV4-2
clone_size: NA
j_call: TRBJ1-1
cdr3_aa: CASSQDKTLGAFF
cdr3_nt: TGTGCCAGCAGCCAAGATAAGACCCTTGGGGCTTTCTTT

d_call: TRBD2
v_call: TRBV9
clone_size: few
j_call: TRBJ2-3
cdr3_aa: CASSFTGTSGGTDTQYF
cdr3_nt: TGTGCCAGCAGCTTTACCGGGACTAGCGGGGGCACAGATACGCAGTATTTT

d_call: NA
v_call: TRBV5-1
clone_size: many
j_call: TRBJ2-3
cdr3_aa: CASNRDQGDTQYF
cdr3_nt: TGCGCCTCAAACCGGGACCAGGGGGATACGCAGTATTTT